This record concerns one T cell receptor (beta chain) sequence. The sample is drawn from a study of blood T cell repertoires in COVID-19. The overall study: Specimens from acute and convalescent COVID-19 originated in the United States, Italy and Spain. PBMCs, B-cell-depleted T cells, or T cells provided the cDNA or gDNA that made up the material.

Trimming shortened V by 5 bases and J by 3 bases, and 14 bases separated the two germline ends. The CDR3 has 15 residues. The germline V gene has CDR1 SNHLY and CDR2 FYNNEI. Original methodology: Amplifying reference gene primers gave estimates of nucleated cell counts. This table comes from immunoSEQ multiplex PCR, and its TCRdb copy is limited to in-frame clones, with some not included. D and trimming were read from the DNA, whereas the V and J calls and clone size are those reported in that table. There are approximately 210,000 clones in the sample; just under 85% occur only once, and approximately 5% lies in the top ten.

Sample: peripheral blood. The sequence derives from a woman in her 70s with active or convalescent COVID-19. This chain links TRBV2 with TRBJ1-5; D uncertain. CDR3: CASSSHQLYNQPQHF. DNA for the CDR3: TGTGCCAGCAGTTCGCACCAACTGTACAATCAGCCCCAGCATTTT.